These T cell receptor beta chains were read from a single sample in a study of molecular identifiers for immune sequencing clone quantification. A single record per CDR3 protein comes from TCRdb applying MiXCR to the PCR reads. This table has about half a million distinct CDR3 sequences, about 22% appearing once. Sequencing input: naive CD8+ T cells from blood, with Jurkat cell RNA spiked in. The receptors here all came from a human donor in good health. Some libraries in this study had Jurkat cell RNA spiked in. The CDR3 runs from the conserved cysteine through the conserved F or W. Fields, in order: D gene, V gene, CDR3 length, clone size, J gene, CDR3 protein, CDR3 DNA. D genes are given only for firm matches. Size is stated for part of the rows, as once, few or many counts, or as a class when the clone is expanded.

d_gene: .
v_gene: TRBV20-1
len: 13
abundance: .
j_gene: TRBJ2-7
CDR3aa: CSTKREFVYEQYF
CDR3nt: TGCAGTACTAAACGCGAGTTCGTCTACGAGCAGTACTTC

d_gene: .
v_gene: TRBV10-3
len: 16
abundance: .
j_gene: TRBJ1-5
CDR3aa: CAIGEGPGHLNQPQHF
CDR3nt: TGTGCCATCGGTGAGGGCCCGGGACATTTAAATCAGCCCCAGCATTTT

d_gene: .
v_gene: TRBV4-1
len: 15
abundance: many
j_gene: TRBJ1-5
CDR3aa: CASSQYRDSNQPQHF
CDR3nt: TGCGCCAGCAGCCAGTACAGGGATAGCAATCAGCCCCAGCATTTT

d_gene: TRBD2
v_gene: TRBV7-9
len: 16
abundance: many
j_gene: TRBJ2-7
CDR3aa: CASSGLAGGEAYEQYF
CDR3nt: TGTGCCAGCAGCGGGCTAGCGGGAGGAGAGGCCTACGAGCAGTACTTC

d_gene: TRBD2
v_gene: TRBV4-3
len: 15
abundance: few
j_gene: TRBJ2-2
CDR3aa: CASSLQGTSAGELFF
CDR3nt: TGCGCCAGCAGCCTCCAGGGGACTAGTGCCGGGGAGCTGTTTTTT

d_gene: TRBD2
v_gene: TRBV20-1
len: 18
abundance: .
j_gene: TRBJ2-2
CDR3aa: CSARDLILAGDGTGELFF
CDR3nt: TGCAGTGCTAGAGACCTTATACTAGCGGGAGATGGCACCGGGGAGCTGTTTTTT

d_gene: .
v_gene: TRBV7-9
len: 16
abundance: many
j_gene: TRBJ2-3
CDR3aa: CASSLKPRDGTDTQYF
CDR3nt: TGTGCCAGCAGCTTAAAACCCAGGGACGGCACAGATACGCAGTATTTT

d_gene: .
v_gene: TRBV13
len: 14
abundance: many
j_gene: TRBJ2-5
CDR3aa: CASSSPMRRETQYF
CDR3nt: TGTGCCAGCAGTTCCCCAATGCGGCGAGAGACCCAGTACTTC

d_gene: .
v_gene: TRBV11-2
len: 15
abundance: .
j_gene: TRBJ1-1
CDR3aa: CASSLVTAKNTEAFF
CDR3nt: TGTGCCAGCAGCTTAGTGACAGCCAAGAACACTGAAGCTTTCTTT

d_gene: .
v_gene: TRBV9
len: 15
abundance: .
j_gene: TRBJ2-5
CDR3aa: CASSADGITQETQYF
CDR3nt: TGTGCCAGCAGCGCGGACGGGATTACTCAAGAGACCCAGTACTTC

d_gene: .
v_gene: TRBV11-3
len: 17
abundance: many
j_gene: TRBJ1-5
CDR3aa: CASSLDRTGTPNQPQHF
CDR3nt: TGTGCCAGCAGCTTAGATCGCACCGGGACACCGAATCAGCCCCAGCATTTT

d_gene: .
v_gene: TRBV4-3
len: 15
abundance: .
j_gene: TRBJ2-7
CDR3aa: CASSQERALSYEQYF
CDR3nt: TGCGCCAGCAGCCAAGAACGGGCCCTATCCTACGAGCAGTACTTC

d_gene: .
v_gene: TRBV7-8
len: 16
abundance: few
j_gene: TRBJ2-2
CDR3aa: CASRELGSINTGELFF
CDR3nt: TGTGCCAGCAGGGAGCTGGGCAGTATAAACACCGGGGAGCTGTTTTTT

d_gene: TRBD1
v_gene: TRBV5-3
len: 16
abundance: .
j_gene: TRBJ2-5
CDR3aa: CASSEGQGQFQETRYF
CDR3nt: TGTGCCAGCAGCGAAGGACAGGGCCAATTCCAAGAGACTCGGTACTTC

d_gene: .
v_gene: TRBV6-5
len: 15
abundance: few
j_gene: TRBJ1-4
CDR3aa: CASSRTSGTNEKLFF
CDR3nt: TGTGCCAGCAGTCGGACGTCCGGGACAAACGAAAAACTGTTTTTT

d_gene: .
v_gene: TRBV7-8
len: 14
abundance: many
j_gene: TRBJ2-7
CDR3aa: CASSLAGTAYEQYF
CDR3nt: TGTGCCAGCAGCCTGGCCGGGACGGCCTACGAGCAGTACTTC

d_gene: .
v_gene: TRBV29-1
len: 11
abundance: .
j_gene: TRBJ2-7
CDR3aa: CSVGIGVEQYF
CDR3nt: TGCAGCGTAGGAATCGGGGTCGAGCAGTACTTC

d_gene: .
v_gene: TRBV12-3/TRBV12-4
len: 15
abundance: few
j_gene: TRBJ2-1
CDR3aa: CASSPWGGGNNEQFF
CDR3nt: TGTGCCAGCAGCCCTTGGGGGGGCGGGAACAATGAGCAGTTCTTC

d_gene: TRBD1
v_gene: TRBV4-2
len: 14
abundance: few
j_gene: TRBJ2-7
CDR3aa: CASSPDRGLEEQYF
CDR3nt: TGTGCCAGCAGCCCGGACAGGGGGCTTGAGGAGCAGTACTTC

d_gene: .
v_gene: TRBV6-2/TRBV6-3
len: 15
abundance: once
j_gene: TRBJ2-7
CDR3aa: CASSFKDSRSYEQYF
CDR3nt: TGTGCAAGCAGTTTTAAGGACAGTAGGTCCTACGAGCAGTACTTC

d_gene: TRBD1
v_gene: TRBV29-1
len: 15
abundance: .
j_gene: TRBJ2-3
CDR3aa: CSALIRDRGTDTQYF
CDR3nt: TGCAGCGCCCTCATCCGGGACAGGGGGACAGATACGCAGTATTTT

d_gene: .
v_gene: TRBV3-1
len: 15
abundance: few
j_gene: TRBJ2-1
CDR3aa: CASSLGLYLYNEQFF
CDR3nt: TGTGCCAGCAGCCTGGGACTCTACCTTTACAATGAGCAGTTCTTC

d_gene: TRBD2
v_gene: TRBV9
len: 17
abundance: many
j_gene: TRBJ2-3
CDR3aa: CASSVEASGGSTDTQYF
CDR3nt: TGTGCCAGCAGCGTAGAGGCTAGCGGGGGGAGCACAGATACGCAGTATTTT